The TCR beta chain under discussion was sequenced for a study of blood T cell repertoires in COVID-19. Overall study context: The origin of the acute and convalescent COVID-19 samples was the United States, Italy and Spain.

The V gene end was trimmed by 3 bases and the J gene end by 0 bases; junction bases not matched to a gene: 4. Per the germline V gene, CDR1 is LNHDA and CDR2 is SQIVND (reference sequence). The CDR3 consists of 16 residues. Per the original methods: Quantification of nucleated cells was approximated via reference gene primer amplification. Using immunoSEQ multiplex PCR, the repertoire was profiled, and TCRdb retains in-frame clones only, with some absent. V, J and clone size are those of that table, while D and trimming were read from the DNA. Of roughly 280,000 clones in the sample, about nine tenths are singletons; the top ten hold 4.1%. Individuals aged about 18 to 89 years were recruited from roughly 23 US areas. Participants' reported clinical history set cohort assignment.

Material: PBMCs or T cells enriched from blood (not recorded which). The chain recombines TRBV19 with TRBJ2-1, with 8 bases lining up with TRBD2. This clonotype was sampled from a woman aged 30 to 39 with acute COVID-19. The CDR3 DNA sequence: TGTGCCAGTAGTATGAAAGCGGGAGTCTCCTACAATGAGCAGTTCTTC. Encoded protein: CASSMKAGVSYNEQFF.